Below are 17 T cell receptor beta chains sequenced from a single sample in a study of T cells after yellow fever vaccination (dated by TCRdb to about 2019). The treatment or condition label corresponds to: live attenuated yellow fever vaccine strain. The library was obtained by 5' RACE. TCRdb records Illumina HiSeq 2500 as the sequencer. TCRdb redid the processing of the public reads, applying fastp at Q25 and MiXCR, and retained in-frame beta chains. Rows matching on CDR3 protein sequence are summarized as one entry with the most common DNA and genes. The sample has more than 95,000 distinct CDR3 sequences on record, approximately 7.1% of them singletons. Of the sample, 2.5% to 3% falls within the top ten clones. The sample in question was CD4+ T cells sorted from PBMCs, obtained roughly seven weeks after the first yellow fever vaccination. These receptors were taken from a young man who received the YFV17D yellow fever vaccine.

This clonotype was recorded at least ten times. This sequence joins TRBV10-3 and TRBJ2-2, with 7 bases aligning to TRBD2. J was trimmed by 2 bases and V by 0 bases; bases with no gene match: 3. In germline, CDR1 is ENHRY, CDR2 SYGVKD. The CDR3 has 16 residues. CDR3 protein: CAISESRLANTGELFF. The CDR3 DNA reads TGTGCCATCAGTGAGTCGCGACTAGCCAACACCGGGGAGCTGTTTTTT.

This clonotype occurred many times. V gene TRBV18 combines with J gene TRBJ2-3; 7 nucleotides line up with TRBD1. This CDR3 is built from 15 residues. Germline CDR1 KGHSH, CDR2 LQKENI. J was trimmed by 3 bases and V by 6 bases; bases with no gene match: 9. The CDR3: CASSTGVLGTDTQYF. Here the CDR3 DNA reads TGTGCCAGCTCTACAGGGGTGTTGGGAACAGATACGCAGTATTTT.

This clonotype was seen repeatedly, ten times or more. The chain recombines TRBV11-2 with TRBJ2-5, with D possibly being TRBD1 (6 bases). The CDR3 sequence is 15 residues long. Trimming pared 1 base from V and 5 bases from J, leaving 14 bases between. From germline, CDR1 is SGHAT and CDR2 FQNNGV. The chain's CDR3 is CASSLGGGQGETQYF. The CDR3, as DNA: TGTGCCAGCAGCTTAGGGGGCGGGCAGGGGGAGACCCAGTACTTC.

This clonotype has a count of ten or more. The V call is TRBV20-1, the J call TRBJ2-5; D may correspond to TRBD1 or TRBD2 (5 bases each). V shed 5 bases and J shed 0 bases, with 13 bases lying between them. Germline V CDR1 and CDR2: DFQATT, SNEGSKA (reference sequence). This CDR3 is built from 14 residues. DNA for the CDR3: TGCAGTGCTGGCCCCCGGGACGACCAAGAGACCCAGTACTTC. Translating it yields CSAGPRDDQETQYF.

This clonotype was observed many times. CDR3 DNA sequence: TGTGCCAGCAGCTTAGATCTAGCGGGGTACAATGAGCAGTTCTTC. Protein sequence: CASSLDLAGYNEQFF. V usage is TRBV11-2 and J usage is TRBJ2-1; 9 bases fit TRBD2. This CDR3 region has 15 residues. The trim removed 0 bases at V and 4 bases at J, leaving 1 base unmatched. In germline, CDR1 is SGHAT, CDR2 FQNNGV.

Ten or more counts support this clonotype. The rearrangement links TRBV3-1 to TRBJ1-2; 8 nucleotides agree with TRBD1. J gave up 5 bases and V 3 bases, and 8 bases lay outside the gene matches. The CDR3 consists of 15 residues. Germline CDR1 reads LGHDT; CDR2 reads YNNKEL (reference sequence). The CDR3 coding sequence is TGTGCCAGCAGCCACGGACAGGGCCTCTTATATGGCTACACCTTC. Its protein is CASSHGQGLLYGYTF.

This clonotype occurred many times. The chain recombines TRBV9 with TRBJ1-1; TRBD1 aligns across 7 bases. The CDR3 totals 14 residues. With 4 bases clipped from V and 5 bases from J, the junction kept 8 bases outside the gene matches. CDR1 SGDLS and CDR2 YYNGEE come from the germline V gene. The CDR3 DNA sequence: TGTGCCAGCAGCTTTATAACAGGGGAGACTGAAGCTTTCTTT. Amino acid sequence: CASSFITGETEAFF.

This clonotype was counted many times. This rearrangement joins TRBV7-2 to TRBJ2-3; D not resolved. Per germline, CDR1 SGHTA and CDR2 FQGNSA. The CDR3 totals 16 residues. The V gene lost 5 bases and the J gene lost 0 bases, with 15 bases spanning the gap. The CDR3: CASSILAGFSTDTQYF. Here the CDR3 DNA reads TGTGCCAGCAGCATCTTGGCCGGGTTTAGCACAGATACGCAGTATTTT.

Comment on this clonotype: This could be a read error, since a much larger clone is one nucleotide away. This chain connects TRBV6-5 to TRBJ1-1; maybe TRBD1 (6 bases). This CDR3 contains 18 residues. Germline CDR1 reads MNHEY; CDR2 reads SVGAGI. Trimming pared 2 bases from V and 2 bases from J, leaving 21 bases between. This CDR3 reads CASSYTMPGQTINTEAFF. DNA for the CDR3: TGTGCCAGCAGTTACACAATGCCGGGACAAACCATAAACACTGAAGCTTTCTTT.

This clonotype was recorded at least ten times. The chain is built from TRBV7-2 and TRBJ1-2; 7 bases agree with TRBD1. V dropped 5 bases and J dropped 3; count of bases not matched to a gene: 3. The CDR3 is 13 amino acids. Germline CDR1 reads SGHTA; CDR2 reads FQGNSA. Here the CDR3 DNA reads TGTGCCAGCAGCCAGACAGGGTACTATGGCTACACCTTC. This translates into CASSQTGYYGYTF.

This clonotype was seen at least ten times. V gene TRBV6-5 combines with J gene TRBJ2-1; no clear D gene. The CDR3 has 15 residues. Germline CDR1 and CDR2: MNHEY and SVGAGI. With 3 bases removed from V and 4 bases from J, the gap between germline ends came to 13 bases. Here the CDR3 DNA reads TGTGCCAGCAGTTATTCTGGTGCAGGATACAATGAGCAGTTCTTC. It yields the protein CASSYSGAGYNEQFF.

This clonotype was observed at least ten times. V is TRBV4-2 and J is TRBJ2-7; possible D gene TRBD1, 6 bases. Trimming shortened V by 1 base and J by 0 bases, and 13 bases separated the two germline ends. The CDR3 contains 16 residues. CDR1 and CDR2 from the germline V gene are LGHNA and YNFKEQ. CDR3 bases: TGTGCCAGCAGCCAAGCGGCGAGGGGGAGCTCCTACGAGCAGTACTTC. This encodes CASSQAARGSSYEQYF.

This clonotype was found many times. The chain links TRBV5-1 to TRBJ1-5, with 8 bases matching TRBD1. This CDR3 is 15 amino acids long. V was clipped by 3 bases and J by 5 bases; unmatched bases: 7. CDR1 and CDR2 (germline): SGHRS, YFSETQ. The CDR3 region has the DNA TGCGCCAGCAGCTGGACAGGGCTTCGGGATCAGCCCCAGCATTTT. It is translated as CASSWTGLRDQPQHF.

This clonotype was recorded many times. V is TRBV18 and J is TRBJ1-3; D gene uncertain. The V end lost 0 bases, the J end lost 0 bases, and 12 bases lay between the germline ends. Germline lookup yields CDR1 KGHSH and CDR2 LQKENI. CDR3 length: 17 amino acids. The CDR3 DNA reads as TGTGCCAGCTCACCACCGGTAAAGCTCTCCTCTGGAAACACCATATATTTT. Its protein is CASSPPVKLSSGNTIYF.

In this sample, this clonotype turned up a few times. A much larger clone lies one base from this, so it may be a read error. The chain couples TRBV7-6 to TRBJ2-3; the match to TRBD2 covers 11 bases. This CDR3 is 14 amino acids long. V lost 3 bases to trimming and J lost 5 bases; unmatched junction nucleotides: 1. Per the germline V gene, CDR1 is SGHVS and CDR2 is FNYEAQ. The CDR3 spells CASSFSGGGDTQYF. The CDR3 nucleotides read TGTGCCAGCAGCTTTAGCGGGGGGGGAGATACGCAGTATTTT.

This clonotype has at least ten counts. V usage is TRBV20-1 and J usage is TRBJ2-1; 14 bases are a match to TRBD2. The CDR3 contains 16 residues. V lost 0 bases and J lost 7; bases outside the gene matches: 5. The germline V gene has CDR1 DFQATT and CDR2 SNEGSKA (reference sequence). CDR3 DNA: TGCAGTGCTAGAGACCCGGGACTAGCGGGGGTAAATGAGCAGTTCTTC. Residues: CSARDPGLAGVNEQFF.

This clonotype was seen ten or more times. CDR3 sequence: CASSLEQWYGYTF. The CDR3 nucleotides read TGCGCCAGCAGCTTGGAACAGTGGTATGGCTACACCTTC. The chain carries TRBV5-1 and TRBJ1-2; the D is unclear. This CDR3 comprises 13 residues. Germline CDR1 SGHRS, CDR2 YFSETQ. V lost 0 bases to trimming and J lost 5 bases, with 8 bases between them.